This T cell receptor (beta chain) originates from a study of early T cells in non-severe SARS-CoV-2 infection. Background on the study: With bulk RNA from unsorted whole blood as input, sequencing yielded unpaired chains.

Germline V lookup: CDR1 KGHSH, CDR2 LQKENI. The V end was cut by 0 bases, the J end by 8 bases, with 5 bases between. This CDR3 has 13 residues. This clonotype was seen ten or more times. The antigen remains undetermined. Attachment of unique molecular identifiers to individual cDNA molecules was performed. TCRdb passed the 5' RACE reads through MiXCR, listing each CDR3 protein once. The data contain more than 90,000 distinct CDR3 sequences, approximately 13% of them seen just once; the ten biggest clones take up approximately 2.3%. Study observations and caveats: Sequences matched to VDJdb favored anti-spike CD8 responses, while private and CD4 specificities were missed.

Sequencing was performed on whole blood. The gene calls are TRBV18 and TRBJ1-6, with D hard to call. This TCR came from an adult who was a healthcare worker with PCR-confirmed SARS-CoV-2 infection or an uninfected control (not recorded which). The CDR3 coding sequence is TGTGCCAGCTCACCACCGGGGTATTCACCCCTCCACTTT. Translated, it gives CASSPPGYSPLHF.